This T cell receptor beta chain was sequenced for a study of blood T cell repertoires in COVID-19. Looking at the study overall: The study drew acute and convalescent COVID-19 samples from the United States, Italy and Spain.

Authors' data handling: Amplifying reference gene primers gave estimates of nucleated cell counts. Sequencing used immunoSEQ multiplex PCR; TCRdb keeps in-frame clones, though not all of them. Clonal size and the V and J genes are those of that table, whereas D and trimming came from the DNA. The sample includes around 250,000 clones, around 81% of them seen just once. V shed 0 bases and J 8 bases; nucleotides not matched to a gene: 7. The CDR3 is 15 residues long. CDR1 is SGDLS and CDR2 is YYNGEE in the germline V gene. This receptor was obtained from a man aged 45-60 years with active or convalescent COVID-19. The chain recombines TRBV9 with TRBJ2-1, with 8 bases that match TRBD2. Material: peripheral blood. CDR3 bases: TGTGCCAGCAGCGTAGCTGGGCTAGCGGGCGATGAGCAGTTCTTC. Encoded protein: CASSVAGLAGDEQFF.